This TCR beta chain was obtained from a study of T cell responses to AZD1222 COVID-19 vaccine. Comments on this clone: Its antigen is currently unknown.

Study conclusions and caveats: Mapped onto spike, vaccine-associated CD4 TCRs spanned it and were dominant at 160-218 and 743-854. Baseline antibody screening turned up just a handful of seropositive AZD1222 recipients. Donor demographics were predominantly white British with a female majority; clonal diversity may be underestimated. Receipt of two AZD1222 doses was followed by a rise in Spike-specific TCR breadth and depth.

The CDR3 totals 15 residues. Germline CDR1 LNHDA, CDR2 SQIVND (reference sequence). V lost 4 bases and J 1 base, leaving 13 bases between the germline ends. The repertoire was sequenced with immunoSEQ multiplex PCR; TCRdb's copy has only in-frame clones and lacks some. The table shows about 120,000 clones, with around 87% occurring only once. The J gene is TRBJ1-1, the V gene TRBV19, with a weak D call TRBD1 (6 bases). The receptor's source is an adult in good health. The sequencing here drew on peripheral blood, taken on day 0 of AZD1222 vaccination. CDR3 coding DNA: TGTGCCAGTAGTACGCAGGACAGTGGGAACACTGAAGCTTTCTTT. Protein: CASSTQDSGNTEAFF. Complete variable domain (other parts from reference TRBV19 and TRBJ1-1): DGGITQSPKYLFRKEGQNVTLSCEQNLNHDAMYWYRQDPGQGLRLIYYSQIVNDFQKGDIAEGYSVSREKKESFPLTVTSAQKNPTAFYLCASSTQDSGNTEAFFGQGTRLTVV.